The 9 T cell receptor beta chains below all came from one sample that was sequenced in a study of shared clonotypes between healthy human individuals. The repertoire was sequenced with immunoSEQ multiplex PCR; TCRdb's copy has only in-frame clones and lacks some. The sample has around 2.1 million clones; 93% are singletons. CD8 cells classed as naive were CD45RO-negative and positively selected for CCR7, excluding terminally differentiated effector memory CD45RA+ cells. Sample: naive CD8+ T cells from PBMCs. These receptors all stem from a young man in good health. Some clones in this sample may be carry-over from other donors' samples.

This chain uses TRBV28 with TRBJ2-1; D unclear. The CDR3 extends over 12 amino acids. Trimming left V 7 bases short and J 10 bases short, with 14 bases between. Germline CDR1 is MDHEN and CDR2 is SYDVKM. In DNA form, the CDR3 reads TGTGCCAGCACCCTACCGGGTGGGGAGCAGTTCTTC. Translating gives CASTLPGGEQFF.

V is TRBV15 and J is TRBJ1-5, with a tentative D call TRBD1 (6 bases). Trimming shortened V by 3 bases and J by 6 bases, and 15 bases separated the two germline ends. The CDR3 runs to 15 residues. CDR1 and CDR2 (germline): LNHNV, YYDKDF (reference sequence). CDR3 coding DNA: TGTGCCACCAGCAGCCGAACAGGGATGGGTCAGCCCCAGCATTTT. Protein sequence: CATSSRTGMGQPQHF.

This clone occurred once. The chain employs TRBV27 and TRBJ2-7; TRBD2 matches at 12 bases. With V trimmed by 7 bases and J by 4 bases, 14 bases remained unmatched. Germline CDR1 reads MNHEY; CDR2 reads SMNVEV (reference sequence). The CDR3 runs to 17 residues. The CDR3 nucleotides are TGTGCCAGCATTCATCTAGCGGGAGGGCCCGATCAATACGAGCAGTACTTC. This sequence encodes CASIHLAGGPDQYEQYF.

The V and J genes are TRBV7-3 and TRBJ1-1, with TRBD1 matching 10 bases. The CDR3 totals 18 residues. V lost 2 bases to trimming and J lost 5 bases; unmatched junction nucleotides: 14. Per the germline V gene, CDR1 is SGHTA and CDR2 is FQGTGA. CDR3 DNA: TGTGCCAGCAGCTTAGGTTCGGAGACAGGGGGCAGGATTACTGAAGCTTTCTTT. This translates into CASSLGSETGGRITEAFF.

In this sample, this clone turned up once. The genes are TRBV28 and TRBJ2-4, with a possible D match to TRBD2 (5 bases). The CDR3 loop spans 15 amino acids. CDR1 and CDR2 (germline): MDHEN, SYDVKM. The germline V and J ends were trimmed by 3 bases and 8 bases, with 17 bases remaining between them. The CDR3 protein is CASSFNMGAWDIQYF. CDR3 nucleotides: TGTGCCAGCAGTTTTAATATGGGAGCCTGGGACATTCAGTACTTC.

Here the CDR3 reads CASSYSEAPEQFF. The DNA of the CDR3 is TGTGCCAGCAGTTACAGTGAGGCCCCAGAGCAGTTCTTC. This chain links TRBV6-6 with TRBJ2-1, with D unresolved. V shed 2 bases and J shed 10 bases, with 12 bases lying between them. The germline V gene encodes CDR1 MNHNY and CDR2 SVGAGI (reference sequence). This CDR3 is built from 13 residues.

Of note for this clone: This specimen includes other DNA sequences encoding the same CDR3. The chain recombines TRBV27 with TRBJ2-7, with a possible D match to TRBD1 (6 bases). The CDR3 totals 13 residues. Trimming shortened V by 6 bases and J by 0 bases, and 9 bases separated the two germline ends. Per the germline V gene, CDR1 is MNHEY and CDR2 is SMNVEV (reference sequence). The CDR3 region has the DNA TGTGCCAGCAGGGACAGAGCCTCCTACGAGCAGTACTTC. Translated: CASRDRASYEQYF.

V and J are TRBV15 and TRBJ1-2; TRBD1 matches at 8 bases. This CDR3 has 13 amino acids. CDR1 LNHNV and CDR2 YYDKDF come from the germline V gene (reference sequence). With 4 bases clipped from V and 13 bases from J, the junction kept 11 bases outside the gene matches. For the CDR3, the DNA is TGTGCCACCAGCAACCGGGACAGGATGCCATCCACCTTC. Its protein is CATSNRDRMPSTF.

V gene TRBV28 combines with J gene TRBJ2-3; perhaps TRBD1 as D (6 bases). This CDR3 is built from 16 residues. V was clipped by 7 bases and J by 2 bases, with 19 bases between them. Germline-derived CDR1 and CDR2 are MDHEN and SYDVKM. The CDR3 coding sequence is TGTGCCAGCACCTTGATTGGGGACACCGCCACAGATACGCAGTATTTT. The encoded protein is CASTLIGDTATDTQYF.